What follows are 7 T cell receptor beta chains derived from one specimen sequenced in a study of CD8 T cells in ankylosing spondylitis. TCRdb re-derived calls from the 5' RACE reads in MiXCR, one entry per CDR3 protein. Here the sample spans roughly 250,000 distinct CDR3 sequences, about 9.1% being singletons. Material for sequencing was blood, either unsorted or a sorted T cell fraction (not recorded which). These receptors all stem from a male donor with ankylosing spondylitis or in good health (not recorded which).

Notes on this clonotype: A junction boundary mismatches the germline segment, possibly from a read error. V usage is TRBV12-3 or TRBV12-4 and J usage is TRBJ2-2; 9 positions match TRBD2. The CDR3 has 19 residues. DNA for the CDR3: TGTGCCATCAGTTTATCGGAGTGGGGCGGGAGGGCCAACACCGGGGAGCTGTTTTTT. Encoded protein: CAISLSEWGGRANTGELFF.

This clonotype was seen many times. This rearrangement joins TRBV6-1 to TRBJ2-5, with a weak D call TRBD2 (5 bases). The CDR3 totals 13 residues. V lost 9 bases, J lost 4 bases, and 15 bases lay in between. Looked up from germline, CDR1 is MNHNS and CDR2 is SASEGT. CDR3 amino acids: CASIRAGRETQYF. Written as DNA, the CDR3 is TGTGCCAGTATTAGGGCGGGTCGAGAGACCCAGTACTTC.

This rearrangement joins TRBV7-2 to TRBJ1-2, with a tentative D call TRBD1 (5 bases). Germline CDR1 and CDR2: SGHTA and FQGNSA. V was shortened by 5 bases and J by 2 bases, with 15 bases between the two germline ends. This CDR3 contains 15 residues. CDR3 DNA sequence: TGTGCCAGCAGCCGCGGGGGACCGCGGAACTATGGCTACACCTTC. As protein: CASSRGGPRNYGYTF. Together with reference TRBV7-2 and TRBJ1-2, the CDR3 gives the full variable domain: GAGVSQSPSNKVTEKGKDVELRCDPISGHTALYWYRQSLGQGLEFLIYFQGNSAPDKSGLPSDRFSAERTGGSVSTLTIQRTQQEDSAVYLCASSRGGPRNYGYTFGSGTRLTVV.

This clonotype was observed many times. The chain combines TRBV15 with TRBJ2-3; D is ambiguous. With 2 bases removed from V and 1 base from J, the gap between germline ends came to 19 bases. This CDR3 is 18 amino acids long. CDR1 is LNHNV and CDR2 is YYDKDF in the germline V gene (reference sequence). CDR3 bases: TGTGCCACCAGCAGATCCCCTCCCCGGGTTCTCCGCACAGATACGCAGTATTTT. Its translation is CATSRSPPRVLRTDTQYF.

This clonotype was seen at least ten times. The chain combines TRBV20-1 with TRBJ2-3; 10 nucleotides agree with TRBD2. Germline trimming cut 3 bases from V and 3 bases from J; bases unmatched to any gene: 6. Germline-derived CDR1 and CDR2 are DFQATT and SNEGSKA (reference sequence). The CDR3 is 15 residues long. The CDR3 coding sequence is TGCAGTGCTAGGTCAGTGGGACTAGCGACAGATACGCAGTATTTT. Amino acids: CSARSVGLATDTQYF.

This clonotype was detected ten times or more. The J gene is TRBJ1-2, the V gene TRBV7-9; 7 nucleotides line up with TRBD1. The V gene's germline CDR1 is SEHNR and CDR2 FQNEAQ (reference sequence). The ends lost 5 bases at V and 4 bases at J; junction bases unmatched: 4. The CDR3 runs 13 residues. The CDR3 nucleotides read TGTGCCAGCAGCCCGGGACAGAGCTATGGCTACACCTTC. The encoded protein is CASSPGQSYGYTF.

This clonotype was picked up many times. The genes are TRBV24-1 and TRBJ2-1; the match to TRBD2 covers 9 bases. The CDR3 runs to 15 residues. The junction had 3 bases not matched to a gene; V was cut back by 3 bases and J by 4 bases. Germline CDR1 reads KGHDR; CDR2 reads SFDVKD. The CDR3 nucleotides read TGTGCCACCAGTGATGTCCTAGCGGGATACAATGAGCAGTTCTTC. It yields the protein CATSDVLAGYNEQFF.